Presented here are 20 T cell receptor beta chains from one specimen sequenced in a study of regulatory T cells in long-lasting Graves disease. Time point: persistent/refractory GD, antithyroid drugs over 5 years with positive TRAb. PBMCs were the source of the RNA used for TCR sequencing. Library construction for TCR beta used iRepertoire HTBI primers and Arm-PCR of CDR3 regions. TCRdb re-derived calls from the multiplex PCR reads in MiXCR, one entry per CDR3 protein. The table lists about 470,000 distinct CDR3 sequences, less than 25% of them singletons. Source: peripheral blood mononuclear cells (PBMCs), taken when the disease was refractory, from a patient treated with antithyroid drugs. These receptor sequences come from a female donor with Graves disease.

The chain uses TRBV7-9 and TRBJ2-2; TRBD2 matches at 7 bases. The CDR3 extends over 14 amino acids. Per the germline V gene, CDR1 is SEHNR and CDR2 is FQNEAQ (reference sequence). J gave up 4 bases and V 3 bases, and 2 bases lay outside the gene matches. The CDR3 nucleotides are TGTGCCAGCAGCTTGGGGGGGATCACCGGGGAGCTGTTTTTT. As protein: CASSLGGITGELFF.

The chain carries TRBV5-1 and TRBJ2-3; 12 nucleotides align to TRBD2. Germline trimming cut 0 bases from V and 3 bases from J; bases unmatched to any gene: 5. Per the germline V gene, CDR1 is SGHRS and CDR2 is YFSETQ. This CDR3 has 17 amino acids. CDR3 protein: CASSLGWTSGTTDTQYF. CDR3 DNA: TGCGCCAGCAGCTTGGGCTGGACTAGCGGGACAACAGATACGCAGTATTTT.

CDR3: CASSVGLAGSYTGELFF. The DNA for the CDR3 is TGTGCCAGCAGCGTGGGACTAGCGGGATCCTACACCGGGGAGCTGTTTTTT. This chain uses TRBV13 with TRBJ2-2, with TRBD2 matching 13 bases. V shed 5 bases, J shed 3 bases, and the junction held 6 bases outside the gene matches. The CDR3 consists of 17 residues. Germline-derived CDR1 and CDR2 are PRHDT and FYEKMQ (reference sequence).

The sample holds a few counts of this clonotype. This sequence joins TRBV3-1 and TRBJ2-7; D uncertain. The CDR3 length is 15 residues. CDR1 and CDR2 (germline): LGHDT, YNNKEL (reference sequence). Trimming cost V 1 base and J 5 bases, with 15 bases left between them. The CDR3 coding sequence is TGTGCCAGCAGCCAAGTCCCCGGGTTGGGTAACGAGCAGTACTTC. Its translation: CASSQVPGLGNEQYF.

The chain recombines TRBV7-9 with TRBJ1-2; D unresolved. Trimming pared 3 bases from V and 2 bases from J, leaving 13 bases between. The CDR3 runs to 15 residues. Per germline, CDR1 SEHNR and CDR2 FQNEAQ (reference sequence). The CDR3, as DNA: TGTGCCAGCAGCTTGTCCCGGGAACGAAACTATGGCTACACCTTC. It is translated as CASSLSRERNYGYTF.

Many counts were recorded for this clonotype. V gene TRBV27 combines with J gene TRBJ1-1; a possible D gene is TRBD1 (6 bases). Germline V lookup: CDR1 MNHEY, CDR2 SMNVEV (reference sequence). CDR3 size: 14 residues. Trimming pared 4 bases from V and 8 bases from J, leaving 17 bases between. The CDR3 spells CASSSPARTDEAFF. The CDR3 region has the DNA TGTGCCAGCAGTTCACCTGCTCGGACAGACGAAGCTTTCTTT.

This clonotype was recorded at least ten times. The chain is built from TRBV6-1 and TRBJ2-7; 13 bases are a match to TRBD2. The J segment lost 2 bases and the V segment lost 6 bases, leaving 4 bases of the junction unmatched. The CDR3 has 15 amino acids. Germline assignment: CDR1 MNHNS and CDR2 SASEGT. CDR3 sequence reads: CASSRGLAGPYEQYF. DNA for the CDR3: TGTGCCAGCAGCCGGGGACTAGCGGGGCCCTACGAGCAGTACTTC.

As DNA, the CDR3 is TGTGCCAGCAGTTCCCCGGGACCCAGCTCTGGGGCCAACGTCCTGACTTTC. Translated, it gives CASSSPGPSSGANVLTF. The chain combines TRBV28 with TRBJ2-6, with D perhaps assigned TRBD1 or TRBD2 (5 bases each). CDR3 length: 17 residues. Germline-derived CDR1 and CDR2 are MDHEN and SYDVKM. The V end lost 4 bases, the J end lost 0 bases, and 13 bases lay between the germline ends.

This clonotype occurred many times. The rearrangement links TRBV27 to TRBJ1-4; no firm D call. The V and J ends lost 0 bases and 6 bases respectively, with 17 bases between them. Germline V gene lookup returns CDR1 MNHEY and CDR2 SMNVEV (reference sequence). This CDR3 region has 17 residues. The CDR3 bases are TGTGCCAGCAGTTTATCTTCATTGGAGAGGAGGGATGAAAAACTGTTTTTT. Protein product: CASSLSSLERRDEKLFF.

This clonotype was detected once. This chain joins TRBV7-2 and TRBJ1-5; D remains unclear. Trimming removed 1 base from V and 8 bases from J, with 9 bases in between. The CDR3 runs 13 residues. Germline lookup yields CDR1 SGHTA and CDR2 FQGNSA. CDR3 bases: TGTGCCAGCAGCTTAGATGGGCGGGAGCCCCAGCATTTT. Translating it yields CASSLDGREPQHF.

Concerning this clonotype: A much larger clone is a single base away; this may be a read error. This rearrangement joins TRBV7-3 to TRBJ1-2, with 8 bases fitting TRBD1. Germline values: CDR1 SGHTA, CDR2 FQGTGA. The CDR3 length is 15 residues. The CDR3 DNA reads TGTGCCAGCAGTTTTTCGGGTTCAGGGGGCTATGGCTGCACCTTC. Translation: CASSFSGSGGYGCTF.

The CDR3 protein is CASSLFSRAWEQFF. The CDR3, as DNA: TGTGCCAGCAGCTTATTTTCGAGGGCTTGGGAGCAGTTCTTC. The genes are TRBV7-8 and TRBJ2-1; maybe TRBD2 (5 bases). The CDR3 covers 14 residues. V lost 2 bases and J lost 10, with 15 bases in between. CDR1 SGHVS and CDR2 FQNEAQ come from the germline V gene.

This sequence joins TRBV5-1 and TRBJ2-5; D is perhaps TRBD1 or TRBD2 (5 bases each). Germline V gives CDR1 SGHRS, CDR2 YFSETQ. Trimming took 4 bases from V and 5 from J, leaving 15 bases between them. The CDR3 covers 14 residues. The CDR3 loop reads CASSEGVWGETQYF. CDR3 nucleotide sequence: TGCGCCAGCAGCGAGGGAGTCTGGGGGGAGACCCAGTACTTC.

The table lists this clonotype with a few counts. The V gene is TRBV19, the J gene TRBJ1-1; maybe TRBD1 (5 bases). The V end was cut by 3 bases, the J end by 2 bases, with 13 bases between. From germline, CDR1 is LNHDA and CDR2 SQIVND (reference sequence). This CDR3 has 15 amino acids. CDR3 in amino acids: CASSISDRANTEAFF. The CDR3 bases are TGTGCCAGTAGTATTAGTGACAGAGCCAACACTGAAGCTTTCTTT.

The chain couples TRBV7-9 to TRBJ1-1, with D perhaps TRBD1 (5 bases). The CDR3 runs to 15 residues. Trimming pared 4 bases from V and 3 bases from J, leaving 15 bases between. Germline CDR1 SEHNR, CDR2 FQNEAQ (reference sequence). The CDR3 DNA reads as TGTGCCAGCAGCTCCGGGCGGGGGGTACACACTGAAGCTTTCTTT. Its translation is CASSSGRGVHTEAFF.

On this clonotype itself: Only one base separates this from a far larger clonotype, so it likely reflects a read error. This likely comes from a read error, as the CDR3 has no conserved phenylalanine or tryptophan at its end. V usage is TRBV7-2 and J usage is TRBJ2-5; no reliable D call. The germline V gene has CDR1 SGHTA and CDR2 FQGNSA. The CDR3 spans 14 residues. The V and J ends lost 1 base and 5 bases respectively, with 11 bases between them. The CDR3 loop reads CASSLEVYEETQYS. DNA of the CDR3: TGTGCCAGCAGCTTAGAGGTTTACGAGGAGACCCAGTACTCC.

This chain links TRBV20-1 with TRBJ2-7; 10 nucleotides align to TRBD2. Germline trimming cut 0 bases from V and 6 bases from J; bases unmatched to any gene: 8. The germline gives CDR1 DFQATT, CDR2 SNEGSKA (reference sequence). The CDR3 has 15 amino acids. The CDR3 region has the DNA TGCAGTGCTAGAGATGGGGCTAGCGGGAGTTCCGAGCAGTACTTC. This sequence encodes CSARDGASGSSEQYF.

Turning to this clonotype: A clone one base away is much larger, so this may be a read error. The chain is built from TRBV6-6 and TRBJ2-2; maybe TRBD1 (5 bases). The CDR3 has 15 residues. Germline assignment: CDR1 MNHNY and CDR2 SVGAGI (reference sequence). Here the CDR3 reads CASSYSAGNTEELFF. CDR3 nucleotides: TGTGCCAGCAGTTACTCGGCAGGGAACACCGAGGAGCTGTTTTTT.

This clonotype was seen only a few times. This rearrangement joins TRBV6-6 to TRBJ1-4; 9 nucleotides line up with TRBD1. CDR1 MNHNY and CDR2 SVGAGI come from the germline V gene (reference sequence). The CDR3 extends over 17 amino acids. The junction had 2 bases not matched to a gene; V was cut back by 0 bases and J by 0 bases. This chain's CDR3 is CASSYSGQGSTNEKLFF. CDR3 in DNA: TGTGCCAGCAGTTACTCGGGACAGGGATCAACTAATGAAAAACTGTTTTTT.

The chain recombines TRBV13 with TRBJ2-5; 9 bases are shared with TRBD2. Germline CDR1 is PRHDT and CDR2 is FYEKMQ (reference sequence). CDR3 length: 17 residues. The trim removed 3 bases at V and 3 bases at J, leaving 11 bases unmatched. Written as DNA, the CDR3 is TGTGCCAGCAGCTTGGAAAGTACGGCTAGCGGGAAAGAGACCCAGTACTTC. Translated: CASSLESTASGKETQYF.